Following are 29 T cell receptor beta chains from one sample sequenced in a study of siplizumab effects on memory and regulatory T cells. The assay was immunoSEQ multiplex PCR, and TCRdb's table has in-frame clones only and misses some. The table lists tens of thousands of clones, approximately 95% of them singletons. Material for sequencing was non-Treg CD4+ T cells sorted from blood. The receptor source for this set is a human donor in good health.

The CDR3 spells CASSPRDEAYEQYF. The DNA of the CDR3 is TGTGCCAGCAGCCCCCGGGACGAGGCCTACGAGCAGTACTTC. The chain couples TRBV5-6 to TRBJ2-7, with D tentatively TRBD1 or TRBD2 (5 bases each). CDR1 is SGHDT and CDR2 is YYEEEE in the germline V gene. V shed 4 bases and J shed 2 bases, with 13 bases lying between them. CDR3 size: 14 residues. The variable domain in full, completed from reference TRBV5-6 and TRBJ2-7, reads DAGVTQSPTHLIKTRGQQVTLRCSPKSGHDTVSWYQQALGQGPQFIFQYYEEEERQRGNFPDRFSGHQFPNYSSELNVNALLLGDSALYLCASSPRDEAYEQYFGPGTRLTVT.

V gene TRBV10-3 combines with J gene TRBJ1-1; D is unresolved. Germline V gives CDR1 ENHRY, CDR2 SYGVKD. This CDR3 spans 14 amino acids. The V end lost 4 bases, the J end lost 1 base, and 10 bases lay between the germline ends. The CDR3 sequence is CAISGVGWNTEAFF. CDR3 DNA sequence: TGTGCCATCAGTGGTGTAGGGTGGAACACTGAAGCTTTCTTT.

This chain joins TRBV4-2 and TRBJ2-2, with 9 bases matching TRBD2. Germline V gives CDR1 LGHNA, CDR2 YNFKEQ. Germline trimming cut 0 bases from V and 8 bases from J; bases unmatched to any gene: 7. There are 16 residues in the CDR3. In DNA, the CDR3 is TGTGCCAGCAGCCAAGATCGACTAGCGGAGAGGGGGGAGCTGTTTTTT. Translation: CASSQDRLAERGELFF.

V gene TRBV11-2 combines with J gene TRBJ2-4; D unclear. V was trimmed by 5 bases and J by 6 bases, leaving 14 bases between them. Germline loops: CDR1 SGHAT, CDR2 FQNNGV. The CDR3 loop spans 14 amino acids. The CDR3 DNA is TGTGCCAGCAGCCGTAGTTCCCCGGGAAACATTCAGTACTTC. This translates into CASSRSSPGNIQYF. Filled out from reference TRBV11-2 and TRBJ2-4, the complete variable domain reads EAGVAQSPRYKIIEKRQSVAFWCNPISGHATLYWYQQILGQGPKLLIQFQNNGVVDDSQLPKDRFSAERLKGVDSTLKIQPAKLEDSAVYLCASSRSSPGNIQYFGAGTRLSVL.

This sequence joins TRBV5-1 and TRBJ1-3; D unresolved. The V end lost 0 bases, the J end lost 0 bases, and 7 bases lay between the germline ends. This CDR3 region has 15 residues. CDR1 is SGHRS, CDR2 YFSETQ, per germline. The CDR3 region is CASSLESNSGNTIYF. The CDR3, as DNA: TGCGCCAGCAGCTTGGAGTCGAACTCTGGAAACACCATATATTTT.

V gene TRBV29-1 combines with J gene TRBJ1-1; TRBD1 matches at 9 bases. Germline loops: CDR1 SQVTM, CDR2 ANQGSEA. The CDR3 extends over 14 amino acids. After removal of 6 bases from V and 4 bases from J, the junction contained 9 bases not matched to a gene. The CDR3 protein is CSVTGGQGSTEAFF. Written as DNA, the CDR3 is TGCAGCGTGACGGGGGGACAGGGAAGCACTGAAGCTTTCTTT.

The V gene is TRBV9, the J gene TRBJ2-5; D is possibly TRBD2 (5 bases). The CDR3 sequence is 13 residues long. Between the trimmed V and J ends, which lost 3 bases and 1 base, there was a span of 7 bases. Germline CDR1 and CDR2: SGDLS and YYNGEE. CDR3 loop: CASSGSVQETQYF. In DNA form, the CDR3 reads TGTGCCAGCAGCGGTAGCGTCCAAGAGACCCAGTACTTC.

The rearrangement uses TRBV9 and TRBJ1-3; D is possibly TRBD1 (5 bases). V lost 9 bases and J 1 base, leaving 20 bases between the germline ends. Per germline, CDR1 SGDLS and CDR2 YYNGEE. This CDR3 has 16 amino acids. The CDR3 sequence: CANYLGEGSSGNTIYF. As DNA, the CDR3 is TGTGCCAACTATTTAGGGGAGGGTTCTTCTGGAAACACCATATATTTT.

The chain carries TRBV6-5 and TRBJ1-5; D possibly corresponds to TRBD1 (5 bases). Per germline, CDR1 MNHEY and CDR2 SVGAGI. CDR3 length equals 15 residues. V was shortened by 6 bases and J by 3 bases, with 15 bases between the two germline ends. Written as DNA, the CDR3 is TGTGCCAGCAGGCAGGGTTGGGGTTACAATCAGCCCCAGCATTTT. Its translation: CASRQGWGYNQPQHF.

This clone is a singleton in its sample. This chain uses TRBV19 with TRBJ2-2; 8 bases map to TRBD2. The CDR3 has 16 amino acids. From germline, CDR1 is LNHDA and CDR2 SQIVND (reference sequence). Trimming at V came to 4 bases and at J to 0 bases, leaving 4 bases not matched to a gene. CDR3 DNA: TGTGCCAGTAGTAACGGGCGGGGGGCGAACACCGGGGAGCTGTTTTTT. It specifies CASSNGRGANTGELFF.

The CDR3 DNA is TGCAGCGTTGTCTTGACTAGCGGGTTTTACGAGCAGTACTTC. Protein sequence: CSVVLTSGFYEQYF. The gene calls are TRBV29-1 and TRBJ2-7; 10 nucleotides align to TRBD2. CDR1 is SQVTM and CDR2 is ANQGSEA in the germline V gene. The CDR3 length is 14 residues. V shed 4 bases and J 4 bases; nucleotides not matched to a gene: 7.

The chain links TRBV29-1 to TRBJ1-1, with unresolved D. Germline CDR1 SQVTM, CDR2 ANQGSEA. V was cut by 4 bases and J by 7 bases, with 10 bases left in between. CDR3 length: 11 amino acids. In DNA, the CDR3 is TGCAGCGTTGGAGGGAGGAATGAAGCTTTCTTT. Amino acids: CSVGGRNEAFF.

This clone was seen a few times. The chain is built from TRBV7-6 and TRBJ1-1, with D unresolved. The V gene's germline CDR1 is SGHVS and CDR2 FNYEAQ. V was pared by 5 bases and J by 3 bases, with 13 bases between. The CDR3 has 14 residues. DNA of the CDR3: TGTGCCAGCAGCCCTAGGGTGTCGGACACTGAAGCTTTCTTT. Amino acids: CASSPRVSDTEAFF.

The J gene is TRBJ2-1, the V gene TRBV4-1; D may correspond to TRBD1 or TRBD2 (5 bases each). The germline V gene encodes CDR1 MGHRA and CDR2 YSYEKL. Trimming left V 0 bases short and J 2 bases short, with 11 bases between. This CDR3 is 16 amino acids long. The DNA of the CDR3 is TGCGCCAGCAGCCAAGACGAGGGGCTAACCTACAATGAGCAGTTCTTC. As protein: CASSQDEGLTYNEQFF.

This chain uses TRBV19 with TRBJ1-2; D is undetermined. CDR1 is LNHDA, CDR2 SQIVND, per germline (reference sequence). The CDR3 has 12 residues. Trimming stripped 7 bases from V and 4 bases from J, with 10 bases between. The CDR3 is CASKRSTYGYTF. The CDR3, as DNA: TGTGCCAGTAAACGGTCCACCTATGGCTACACCTTC.

This CDR3 is CASSLGGSGNYEQYF. CDR3 nucleotide sequence: TGTGCCAGCAGCTTAGGGGGTAGCGGGAACTACGAGCAGTACTTC. The genes are TRBV7-2 and TRBJ2-7, with 8 positions matching TRBD2. The CDR3 consists of 15 residues. The V and J ends lost 1 base and 3 bases, in that order; junction bases with no gene match: 5. Germline V gene data show CDR1 as SGHTA and CDR2 as FQGNSA.

This clone was observed a few times. The sample holds other DNA sequences that translate to the same CDR3. This chain connects TRBV29-1 to TRBJ2-6, with D unresolved. Germline V lookup: CDR1 SQVTM, CDR2 ANQGSEA. Trimming took off 6 bases at V and 0 bases at J, with 3 bases between the two ends. This CDR3 is 12 amino acids long. Written as DNA, the CDR3 is TGCAGCGTGAACTCTGGGGCCAACGTCCTGACTTTC. Translating gives CSVNSGANVLTF.

The chain links TRBV11-2 to TRBJ2-6; 7 nucleotides agree with TRBD2. The CDR3 spans 18 residues. Germline V gene data show CDR1 as SGHAT and CDR2 as FQNNGV. V shed 3 bases and J 0 bases; nucleotides not matched to a gene: 8. CDR3 loop: CASSLVPWGGSGANVLTF. CDR3 in DNA: TGTGCCAGCAGCTTGGTACCCTGGGGGGGCTCTGGGGCCAACGTCCTGACTTTC.

V usage is TRBV7-8 and J usage is TRBJ2-7; perhaps D is TRBD1 or TRBD2 (5 bases each). The CDR3 runs to 14 residues. Germline CDR1 reads SGHVS; CDR2 reads FQNEAQ. Trimming removed 5 bases at V and 3 bases at J, with 14 bases between. The CDR3 here is CASSALGALYEQYF. The DNA for the CDR3 is TGTGCCAGCAGCGCGCTCGGGGCACTCTACGAGCAGTACTTC.

This chain links TRBV6-6 with TRBJ1-5; no definite D call. Between the trimmed V and J ends, which lost 2 bases and 8 bases, there was a span of 7 bases. The CDR3 runs to 12 residues. The germline V gene encodes CDR1 MNHNY and CDR2 SVGAGI (reference sequence). The CDR3 reads CASSYPTEPQHF. The CDR3 DNA reads as TGTGCCAGCAGTTACCCAACGGAGCCCCAGCATTTT.

The chain combines TRBV10-1 with TRBJ1-6; D gene ambiguous. CDR1 is WNHNN, CDR2 SYGVQD, per germline (reference sequence). The CDR3 length is 15 residues. The V end lost 0 bases, the J end lost 7 bases, and 10 bases lay between the germline ends. The CDR3 DNA is TGCGCCAGCAGTGAGTCCCTCGGCCCGAATTCACCCCTCCACTTT. Translated, it gives CASSESLGPNSPLHF.

The rearrangement joins TRBV25-1 to TRBJ2-3, with D maybe TRBD1 (5 bases). V was trimmed by 5 bases and J by 2 bases, leaving 17 bases between them. CDR1 MGHDK and CDR2 SYGVNS come from the germline V gene. CDR3 size: 16 residues. The CDR3, as DNA: TGTGCCAGCAGTTCCTTCCAGGACATCTACACAGATACGCAGTATTTT. This sequence encodes CASSSFQDIYTDTQYF.

This chain joins TRBV4-1 and TRBJ2-7; D might be TRBD1 or TRBD2, each matching 5 bases. CDR1 and CDR2 (germline): MGHRA, YSYEKL. The CDR3 has 14 amino acids. V lost 4 bases to trimming and J lost 4 bases, with 14 bases between them. CDR3 nucleotides: TGCGCCAGCAGCCCTACGGGACGTAGTTACGAGCAGTACTTC. This sequence encodes CASSPTGRSYEQYF.

The chain employs TRBV30 and TRBJ2-1; 12 bases match TRBD2. Germline V gene sequence: CDR1 GTSNPN, CDR2 SVGIG (reference sequence). Trimming at V came to 2 bases and at J to 6 bases, leaving 11 bases not matched to a gene. The CDR3 contains 17 residues. DNA for the CDR3: TGTGCCTGGAGTCAGGGTAGGGGACTAGCGGGCCTCAATGAGCAGTTCTTC. Translating gives CAWSQGRGLAGLNEQFF.

The chain combines TRBV5-4 with TRBJ1-2; 7 nucleotides agree with TRBD1. V was pared by 4 bases and J by 2 bases, with 5 bases of the junction left unmatched. CDR3 length: 14 residues. Germline V lookup: CDR1 SGHNT, CDR2 YYREEE (reference sequence). CDR3 sequence (DNA): TGTGCCAGCAGCCGGCCGGACAGGAACTATGGCTACACCTTC. Amino acid sequence: CASSRPDRNYGYTF. Full variable domain (rest looked up from reference TRBV5-4 and TRBJ1-2): ETGVTQSPTHLIKTRGQQVTLRCSSQSGHNTVSWYQQALGQGPQFIFQYYREEENGRGNFPPRFSGLQFPNYSSELNVNALELDDSALYLCASSRPDRNYGYTFGSGTRLTVV.

The chain uses TRBV19 and TRBJ2-1; 7 bases agree with TRBD2. The CDR3 contains 13 residues. Germline-derived CDR1 and CDR2 are LNHDA and SQIVND (reference sequence). J lost 6 bases, V lost 6 bases, and 5 bases had no gene match. The CDR3, as DNA: TGTGCCAGTAGGTTTGGGACTACCAATGAGCAGTTCTTC. This translates into CASRFGTTNEQFF.

The chain uses TRBV30 and TRBJ1-3; D remains ambiguous. Germline V lookup: CDR1 GTSNPN, CDR2 SVGIG (reference sequence). With 3 bases removed from V and 2 bases from J, the gap between germline ends came to 14 bases. This CDR3 is built from 15 residues. CDR3 DNA: TGTGCCTGGAGCGAAGGACGGTCTCCTGGAAACACCATATATTTT. Its translation is CAWSEGRSPGNTIYF.

The chain employs TRBV7-3 and TRBJ2-1; D not resolved. Germline CDR1 SGHTA, CDR2 FQGTGA. Deletions cut 5 bases from V and 7 bases from J, with 12 bases between. The CDR3 runs to 13 residues. This chain's CDR3 is CASSLSVGNEQFF. For the CDR3, the DNA is TGTGCCAGCAGCCTTTCAGTTGGGAATGAGCAGTTCTTC. The variable domain in full, with the rest retrieved from reference TRBV7-3 and TRBJ2-1, is GAGVSQTPSNKVTEKGKYVELRCDPISGHTALYWYRQSLGQGPEFLIYFQGTGAADDSGLPNDRFFAVRPEGSVSTLKIQRTERGDSAVYLCASSLSVGNEQFFGPGTRLTVL.

The chain employs TRBV5-1 and TRBJ2-5; D might be TRBD2 (5 bases). The CDR3 loop spans 13 amino acids. Trimming shortened V by 6 bases and J by 3 bases, and 12 bases separated the two germline ends. Germline V gene sequence: CDR1 SGHRS, CDR2 YFSETQ. The CDR3 DNA follows: TGCGCCAGCACGACGGGAACTAAAGAGACCCAGTACTTC. This gives the protein CASTTGTKETQYF.